The T cell receptor beta chain described here comes from a study of cytomegalovirus exposure and HLA in healthy donors. The study, taken as a whole, reports: In a later analysis, most CMV-associated TCR beta chains appeared HLA-restricted. A link between a missense DCLRE1C variant and TCR beta V- and J-gene trimming emerged from a later analysis. Highly shared sequence variants in one cluster were likely a sequencing artifact. The study put some 150 TCR beta chains on its list as cytomegalovirus-associated.

PCR was performed using 60 Vbeta and 13 Jbeta primers. Produced via immunoSEQ multiplex PCR; TCRdb's table is partial and in-frame only. The sample holds under 70,000 clones; roughly 77% are singletons and the top ten take less than 3%. Germline CDR1 MNHEY, CDR2 SMNVEV (reference sequence). With 5 bases removed from V and 3 bases from J, the gap between germline ends came to 15 bases. This CDR3 region has 15 residues. With respect to this clone: Its specificity is unknown.

This chain connects TRBV27 to TRBJ2-3; tentatively, D is TRBD2 (6 bases). The sequenced sample consisted of PBMCs. The clonotype comes from a female donor in good health and CMV-seronegative. CDR3 in DNA: TGTGCCAGCAGTCCAACGGGAGAGGGGACAGATACGCAGTATTTT. It yields the protein CASSPTGEGTDTQYF.